These 9 T cell receptor beta chains share one sample of origin, sequenced in a study of blood T cell repertoires in COVID-19. Sequencing was performed with immunoSEQ multiplex PCR; in TCRdb, only in-frame clones are kept and a portion is missing. The sample contains around 190,000 clones, 81% of which appear only once. Sequenced material: peripheral blood. These receptors were taken from a woman aged 40 to 50 with COVID-19, enrolled during active disease.

The rearrangement links TRBV5-1 to TRBJ2-1, with TRBD2 matching 10 bases. Germline values: CDR1 SGHRS, CDR2 YFSETQ. The length of the CDR3 is 18 residues. After removal of 4 bases from V and 2 bases from J, the junction contained 12 bases not matched to a gene. CDR3 DNA: TGCGCCAGCAGCCGAATCCTCCTGCTAGCGGGAGCCTACAATGAGCAGTTCTTC. Protein: CASSRILLLAGAYNEQFF.

This clone was picked up one time. The sample carries other DNA sequences with the same CDR3. The gene calls are TRBV3-1 (or the pseudogene TRBV3-2) and TRBJ2-3; no reliable D call. The CDR3 has 12 amino acids. Between the trimmed V and J ends, which lost 0 bases and 6 bases, there was a span of 4 bases. From germline, CDR1 is LGHDT and CDR2 YNNKEL (reference sequence). This CDR3 reads CASSQDSDTQYF. In DNA, the CDR3 is TGTGCCAGCAGCCAAGATTCGGATACGCAGTATTTT.

The V gene is TRBV4-2, the J gene TRBJ1-6; the match to TRBD1 covers 7 bases. The CDR3 extends over 17 amino acids. Germline-derived CDR1 and CDR2 are LGHNA and YNFKEQ. V was clipped by 3 bases and J by 5 bases; unmatched bases: 10. The CDR3 loop reads CASSQVRAGGNNSPLHF. CDR3 coding DNA: TGTGCCAGCAGCCAGGTCCGGGCAGGGGGTAATAATTCACCCCTCCACTTT.

V usage is TRBV10-3 and J usage is TRBJ1-1; 9 nucleotides line up with TRBD1. Trimming took 9 bases from V and 8 from J; bases not matched to a gene: 7. This CDR3 is built from 12 residues. CDR1 and CDR2 (germline): ENHRY, SYGVKD. CDR3 sequence (DNA): TGTGCCATTATCGGACAGGGGCCCGAAGCTTTCTTT. As protein: CAIIGQGPEAFF.

The chain employs TRBV4-2 and TRBJ2-5; D remains ambiguous. Germline loops: CDR1 LGHNA, CDR2 YNFKEQ. The ends were cut back, 4 bases at V and 5 bases at J, with 17 bases in the middle. The CDR3 has 15 residues. CDR3 protein: CASSPGVSQLETQYF. The CDR3 DNA reads as TGTGCCAGCAGCCCAGGTGTATCCCAGTTGGAGACCCAGTACTTC.

The chain links TRBV24-1 to TRBJ2-2; tentatively, D is TRBD1 (6 bases). Per the germline V gene, CDR1 is KGHDR and CDR2 is SFDVKD. With 5 bases removed from V and 5 bases from J, the gap between germline ends came to 11 bases. The CDR3 extends over 14 amino acids. The CDR3 DNA reads TGTGCCACCAGTGCACAGGGAAGGACCGGGGAGCTGTTTTTT. Translating gives CATSAQGRTGELFF.

The genes are TRBV24-1 and TRBJ1-5, with 11 positions matching TRBD1. The ends lost 2 bases at V and 11 bases at J; junction bases unmatched: 10. Germline V CDR1 and CDR2: KGHDR, SFDVKD. The CDR3 extends over 16 amino acids. The CDR3 DNA reads TGTGCCACCAGTGATTCCCGGACAGGGGGCGCGGGGTCCCAGCATTTT. It translates to CATSDSRTGGAGSQHF.

This sequence joins TRBV6-5 and TRBJ2-1, with 12 bases aligning to TRBD2. Germline lookup yields CDR1 MNHEY and CDR2 SVGAGI. V shed 4 bases and J 7 bases; nucleotides not matched to a gene: 5. The CDR3 covers 15 residues. CDR3 sequence: CASSSSGRASNEQFF. The DNA for the CDR3 is TGTGCCAGCAGTTCTAGCGGGAGGGCGTCGAATGAGCAGTTCTTC.

The genes are TRBV2 and TRBJ2-7, with D tentatively TRBD1 (7 bases). The V gene's germline CDR1 is SNHLY and CDR2 FYNNEI. V lost 6 bases and J 3 bases, leaving 18 bases between the germline ends. The CDR3 contains 15 residues. The CDR3 coding sequence is TGTGCCAGCAGACGCGGGACAGTCCAATACTACGAGCAGTACTTC. Encoded protein: CASRRGTVQYYEQYF.